The entry that follows covers one T cell receptor (beta chain) sequence. This entry belongs to a study of blood T cell repertoires in COVID-19. Study information: Both acute and convalescent COVID-19 samples were obtained from the United States, Italy and Spain.

In the authors' workflow: Reference gene primer amplification gave nucleated cell count estimates. Profiling relied on immunoSEQ multiplex PCR, and the TCRdb table lists in-frame clones only, not all of them. V and J calls and clone size follow that table, whereas D and trimming were derived from the DNA. Of around 700,000 clones in the sample, 70% to 90% are singletons; the top ten hold roughly 0.25%. Germline V gives CDR1 LNHDA, CDR2 SQIVND (reference sequence). V gave up 11 bases and J gave up 4 bases; unmatched junction bases: 7. The CDR3 is 14 residues long. The clonotype originates from a woman younger than 35 with acute or convalescent COVID-19. The chain links TRBV19 to TRBJ2-3, with 12 bases lining up with TRBD1. Sequenced sample: peripheral blood. The DNA for the CDR3 is TGTGCCTCAGCGGGACAGGGGGCCTCAGATACGCAGTATTTT. The encoded protein is CASAGQGASDTQYF.